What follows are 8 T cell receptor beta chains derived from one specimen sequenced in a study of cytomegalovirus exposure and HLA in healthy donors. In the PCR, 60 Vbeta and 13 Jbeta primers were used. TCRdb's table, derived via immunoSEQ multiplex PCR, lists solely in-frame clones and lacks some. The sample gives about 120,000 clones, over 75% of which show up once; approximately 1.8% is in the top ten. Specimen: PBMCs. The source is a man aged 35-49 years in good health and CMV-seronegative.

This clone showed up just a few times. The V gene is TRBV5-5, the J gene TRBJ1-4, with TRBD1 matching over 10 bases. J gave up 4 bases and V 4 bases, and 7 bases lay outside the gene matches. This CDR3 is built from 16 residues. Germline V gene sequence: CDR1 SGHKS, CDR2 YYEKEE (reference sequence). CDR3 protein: CASSRGTGVVNEKLFF. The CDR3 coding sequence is TGTGCCAGCAGCCGAGGGACAGGGGTCGTTAATGAAAAACTGTTTTTT.

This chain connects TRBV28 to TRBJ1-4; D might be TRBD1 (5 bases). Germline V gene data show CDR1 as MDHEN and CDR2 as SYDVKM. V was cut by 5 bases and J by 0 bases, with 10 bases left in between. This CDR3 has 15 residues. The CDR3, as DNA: TGTGCCAGCAGTCCGAGACAGACAACTAATGAAAAACTGTTTTTT. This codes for CASSPRQTTNEKLFF.

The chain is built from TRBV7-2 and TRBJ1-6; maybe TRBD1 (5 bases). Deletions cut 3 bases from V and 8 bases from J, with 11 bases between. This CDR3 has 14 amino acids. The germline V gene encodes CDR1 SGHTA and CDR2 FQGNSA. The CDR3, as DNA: TGTGCCAGCAGCTTCGTCCAGGGCGATTCACCCCTCCACTTT. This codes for CASSFVQGDSPLHF. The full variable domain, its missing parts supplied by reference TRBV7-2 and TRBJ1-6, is GAGVSQSPSNKVTEKGKDVELRCDPISGHTALYWYRQSLGQGLEFLIYFQGNSAPDKSGLPSDRFSAERTGGSVSTLTIQRTQQEDSAVYLCASSFVQGDSPLHFGNGTRLTVT.

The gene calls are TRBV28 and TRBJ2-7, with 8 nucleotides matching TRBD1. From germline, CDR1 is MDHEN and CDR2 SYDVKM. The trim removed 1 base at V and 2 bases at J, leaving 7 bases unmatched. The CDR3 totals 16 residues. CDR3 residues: CASSLSVTGGTYEQYF. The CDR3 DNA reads TGTGCCAGCAGTTTATCCGTAACAGGGGGAACCTACGAGCAGTACTTC.

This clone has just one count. The CDR3 DNA reads TGTGCCAGTAGTAGAGCGCCAACCTACAATGAGCAGTTCTTC. This translates into CASSRAPTYNEQFF. V and J are TRBV19 and TRBJ2-1; no clear D. Germline V gene sequence: CDR1 LNHDA, CDR2 SQIVND (reference sequence). The V end was cut by 4 bases, the J end by 2 bases, with 9 bases between. This CDR3 has 14 amino acids.

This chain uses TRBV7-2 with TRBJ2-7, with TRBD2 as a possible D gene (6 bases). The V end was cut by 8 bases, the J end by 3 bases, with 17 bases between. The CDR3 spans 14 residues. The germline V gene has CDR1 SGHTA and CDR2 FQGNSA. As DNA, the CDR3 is TGTGCCAGCGGTCCCCGTGGCGGGAACTACGAGCAGTACTTC. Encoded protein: CASGPRGGNYEQYF.

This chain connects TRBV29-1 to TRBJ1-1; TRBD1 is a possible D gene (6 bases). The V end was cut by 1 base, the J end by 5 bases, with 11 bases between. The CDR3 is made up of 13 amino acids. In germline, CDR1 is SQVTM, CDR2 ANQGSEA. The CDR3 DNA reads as TGCAGCGTTGAAGGACAGGCTAGGACTGAAGCTTTCTTT. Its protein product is CSVEGQARTEAFF.

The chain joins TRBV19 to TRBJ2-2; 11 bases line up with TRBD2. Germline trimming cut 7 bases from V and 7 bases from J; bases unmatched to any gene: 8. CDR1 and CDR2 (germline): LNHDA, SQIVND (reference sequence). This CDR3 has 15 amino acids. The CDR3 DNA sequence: TGTGCCAGTACCATAGCGGGGGGGCCTCACGGGGAGCTGTTTTTT. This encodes CASTIAGGPHGELFF.